These 20 T cell receptor beta chains originate from one sample sequenced in a study of T cell responses to AZD1222 COVID-19 vaccine. TCRdb's copy holds only in-frame clones and misses some; the assay was immunoSEQ multiplex PCR. The sample includes about 130,000 clones, 90% seen only once; the top ten take 6.9%. The starting material was peripheral blood, obtained on day 0 of AZD1222 vaccination. The receptors were gathered from an adult in good health.

V usage is TRBV30 and J usage is TRBJ2-1, with D possibly being TRBD2 (7 bases). Trimming stripped 2 bases from V and 0 bases from J, with 20 bases between. The CDR3 runs to 18 residues. The germline V gene has CDR1 GTSNPN and CDR2 SVGIG (reference sequence). As DNA, the CDR3 is TGTGCCTGGAGTCGTTGGGCGGGGGCCTCCAGCTCCTACAATGAGCAGTTCTTC. Its translation: CAWSRWAGASSSYNEQFF.

The chain recombines TRBV11-2 with TRBJ1-4, with TRBD1 as a possible D gene (6 bases). CDR3 length: 16 residues. CDR1 SGHAT and CDR2 FQNNGV come from the germline V gene. V shed 5 bases and J shed 0 bases, with 13 bases lying between them. The CDR3 DNA is TGTGCCAGCAGCGATTCTACAGGGCCAACTAATGAAAAACTGTTTTTT. It specifies CASSDSTGPTNEKLFF.

V usage is TRBV5-8 and J usage is TRBJ1-5; D is perhaps TRBD1 (5 bases). Germline CDR1 and CDR2: SGHTS and YDEGEE. Trimming removed 4 bases from V and 0 bases from J, with 11 bases in between. The CDR3 spans 15 residues. CDR3 bases: TGTGCCAGCAGCCGGGACGGTTATAGCAATCAGCCCCAGCATTTT. It encodes CASSRDGYSNQPQHF.

V and J are TRBV30 and TRBJ1-2; the D gene is possibly TRBD1 (5 bases). Trimming pared 1 base from V and 3 bases from J, leaving 9 bases between. The CDR3 consists of 13 residues. The V gene's germline CDR1 is GTSNPN and CDR2 SVGIG (reference sequence). In DNA, the CDR3 is TGTGCCTGGAGTGGGGGGAGAGACTATGGCTACACCTTC. It translates to CAWSGGRDYGYTF.

The V gene is TRBV5-5, the J gene TRBJ1-2; D not resolved. The CDR3 length is 15 residues. Per the germline V gene, CDR1 is SGHKS and CDR2 is YYEKEE (reference sequence). Trimming took off 0 bases at V and 4 bases at J, with 13 bases between the two ends. CDR3 sequence (DNA): TGTGCCAGCAGCTTGGATAGGACCGTGGGCTATGGCTACACCTTC. Encoded protein: CASSLDRTVGYGYTF.

The V gene is TRBV2, the J gene TRBJ2-7; tentatively, D is TRBD1 (6 bases). The CDR3 length is 13 residues. V was clipped by 3 bases and J by 3 bases, with 9 bases between them. In germline, CDR1 is SNHLY, CDR2 FYNNEI. The chain's CDR3 is CASSDTGRYEQYF. DNA of the CDR3: TGTGCCAGCAGTGATACAGGGCGCTACGAGCAGTACTTC.

CDR3 region: CASRDPGTGYEQYF. Written as DNA, the CDR3 is TGTGCCAGCAGAGATCCCGGGACAGGCTACGAGCAGTACTTC. The chain joins TRBV6-6 to TRBJ2-7; 8 positions agree with TRBD1. Germline CDR1 reads MNHNY; CDR2 reads SVGAGI (reference sequence). V lost 6 bases and J lost 3; bases outside the gene matches: 7. The CDR3 has 14 amino acids.

The rearrangement joins TRBV6-5 to TRBJ2-5; D not resolved. The V gene lost 6 bases and the J gene lost 5 bases, with 13 bases spanning the gap. Per germline, CDR1 MNHEY and CDR2 SVGAGI. There are 13 residues in the CDR3. CDR3: CASRRADMETQYF. The CDR3 DNA reads TGTGCCAGCAGACGGGCCGATATGGAGACCCAGTACTTC.

In its sample, this clone was seen a few times. The sample has other DNA sequences that encode this CDR3 too. This chain links TRBV10-2 with TRBJ1-4, with TRBD1 identical over 8 bases. The CDR3 totals 14 residues. The V gene's germline CDR1 is WSHSY and CDR2 SAAADI. After removal of 6 bases from V and 7 bases from J, the junction contained 7 bases not matched to a gene. DNA for the CDR3: TGCGCCAGCAGCTTAGGACAGGGTCGTGAAAAACTGTTTTTT. Amino acid sequence: CASSLGQGREKLFF.

The V gene is TRBV11-2, the J gene TRBJ1-5; D is perhaps TRBD1 (6 bases). The CDR3 is 15 residues long. The ends were cut back, 5 bases at V and 2 bases at J, with 13 bases in the middle. CDR1 and CDR2 (germline): SGHAT, FQNNGV. The CDR3 loop is CASSEQGGGNQPQHF. CDR3 nucleotides: TGTGCCAGCAGCGAACAGGGAGGAGGCAATCAGCCCCAGCATTTT. The complete variable domain, with remaining parts taken from reference TRBV11-2 and TRBJ1-5, reads EAGVAQSPRYKIIEKRQSVAFWCNPISGHATLYWYQQILGQGPKLLIQFQNNGVVDDSQLPKDRFSAERLKGVDSTLKIQPAKLEDSAVYLCASSEQGGGNQPQHFGDGTRLSIL.

The chain joins TRBV7-9 to TRBJ1-1, with 7 positions matching TRBD1. Trimming took 5 bases from V and 8 from J; bases not matched to a gene: 14. The length of the CDR3 is 15 residues. CDR1 SEHNR and CDR2 FQNEAQ come from the germline V gene (reference sequence). The CDR3 DNA reads TGTGCCAGCAGCATAAGACAGGGTCGGAGCGACGAAGCTTTCTTT. Protein sequence: CASSIRQGRSDEAFF.

The J gene is TRBJ1-2, the V gene TRBV4-3; 7 positions match TRBD1. The CDR3 contains 15 residues. Germline assignment: CDR1 LGHNA and CDR2 YSLEER. J gave up 4 bases and V 0 bases, and 5 bases lay outside the gene matches. The CDR3 protein is CASSQDTGVVYGYTF. The CDR3 nucleotides are TGCGCCAGCAGCCAAGACACAGGGGTAGTCTATGGCTACACCTTC.

The genes are TRBV7-2 and TRBJ1-1; unclear D gene. Between the trimmed V and J ends, which lost 1 base and 7 bases, there was a span of 13 bases. Germline CDR1 is SGHTA and CDR2 is FQGNSA. The CDR3 loop spans 14 amino acids. CDR3 sequence: CASSLDPRGNEAFF. The CDR3 DNA reads as TGTGCCAGCAGCTTAGATCCGCGAGGCAATGAAGCTTTCTTT.

This clone was observed a handful of times. The rearrangement uses TRBV27 and TRBJ2-7, with TRBD1 matching over 7 bases. The germline gives CDR1 MNHEY, CDR2 SMNVEV (reference sequence). V trimming: 6 bases; J trimming: 2 bases; junction bases outside the gene matches: 10. The CDR3 extends over 15 amino acids. In nucleotides, the CDR3 is TGTGCCAGCAGCTCTTCCCCCGGGACAGCCTACGAGCAGTACTTC. It encodes CASSSSPGTAYEQYF.

The gene calls are TRBV6-5 and TRBJ2-3; D gene ambiguous. Germline loops: CDR1 MNHEY, CDR2 SVGAGI. The V end lost 5 bases, the J end lost 3 bases, and 6 bases lay between the germline ends. The CDR3 has 12 residues. CDR3 nucleotide sequence: TGTGCCAGCAGTCCCGGGACAGATACGCAGTATTTT. Translating it yields CASSPGTDTQYF.

This chain connects TRBV3-1 (or the pseudogene TRBV3-2) to TRBJ1-2, with D hard to call. CDR1 LGHDT and CDR2 YNNKEL come from the germline V gene (reference sequence). The CDR3 covers 14 residues. The V and J ends lost 0 bases and 2 bases respectively, with 7 bases between them. The CDR3 DNA reads as TGTGCCAGCAGCCAAGATCTAGGGAACTATGGCTACACCTTC. This sequence encodes CASSQDLGNYGYTF.

This clone was picked up one time. This sequence joins TRBV14 and TRBJ1-1; D is undetermined. The CDR3 has 14 amino acids. V was cut by 0 bases and J by 2 bases, with 7 bases left in between. Germline-derived CDR1 and CDR2 are SGHDN and FVKESK. CDR3 in DNA: TGTGCCAGCAGCCAAGAGATCAAAAACACTGAAGCTTTCTTT. Protein product: CASSQEIKNTEAFF.

The rearrangement links TRBV7-3 to TRBJ2-3, with D perhaps matching TRBD2 (5 bases). This CDR3 contains 17 residues. Trimming removed 1 base from V and 0 bases from J, with 14 bases in between. Germline lookup yields CDR1 SGHTA and CDR2 FQGTGA. CDR3 nucleotides: TGTGCCAGCAGCTTAAGTTTCGGGGATCCTAGCACAGATACGCAGTATTTT. It specifies CASSLSFGDPSTDTQYF.

The V gene is TRBV9, the J gene TRBJ2-4; D is uncertain. This CDR3 is built from 13 residues. V shed 3 bases and J shed 5 bases, with 9 bases lying between them. Germline V gene sequence: CDR1 SGDLS, CDR2 YYNGEE. The CDR3 here is CASSEDGQNIQYF. For the CDR3, the DNA is TGTGCCAGCAGCGAGGACGGCCAAAACATTCAGTACTTC.

This chain joins TRBV7-6 and TRBJ1-2; D is ambiguous. The CDR3 length is 13 residues. V lost 4 bases, J lost 1 base, and 7 bases lay in between. CDR1 is SGHVS, CDR2 FNYEAQ, per germline. CDR3 nucleotides: TGTGCCAGCAGCTCATTCTTTAACTATGGCTACACCTTC. This codes for CASSSFFNYGYTF.